Described below is a single TCR beta chain sequence and its context. Its target is unknown. This entry comes from a study of molecular identifiers for immune sequencing clone quantification. Whole-study results and caveats: Detectable among about a million naive cells, according to reports, was Jurkat TCR RNA spiked in from one cell.

TCRdb reprocessed the PCR reads with MiXCR, giving one entry per CDR3 protein. The sample records about 640,000 distinct CDR3 sequences, just under 20% being singletons. Naive CD8 T cells, phenotype CD8+CD4-CCR7+CD45RA+, were sorted. This CDR3 region has 16 residues. The germline V gene encodes CDR1 MGHDK and CDR2 SYGVNS. The ends lost 5 bases at V and 0 bases at J; junction bases unmatched: 8. This TCR came from a human donor in good health. Some libraries in this study had Jurkat cell RNA spiked in. The chain couples TRBV25-1 to TRBJ2-3; 7 bases match TRBD1. The sequenced sample consisted of naive CD8+ T cells from blood, with Jurkat cell RNA spiked in. As to subset: FACS-sorted CD8+CD4-CCR7+CD45RA+ naive T cells. CDR3 bases: TGTGCCAGCAGTCACCCCCGGGACAGAAGCACAGATACGCAGTATTTT. Translating gives CASSHPRDRSTDTQYF.